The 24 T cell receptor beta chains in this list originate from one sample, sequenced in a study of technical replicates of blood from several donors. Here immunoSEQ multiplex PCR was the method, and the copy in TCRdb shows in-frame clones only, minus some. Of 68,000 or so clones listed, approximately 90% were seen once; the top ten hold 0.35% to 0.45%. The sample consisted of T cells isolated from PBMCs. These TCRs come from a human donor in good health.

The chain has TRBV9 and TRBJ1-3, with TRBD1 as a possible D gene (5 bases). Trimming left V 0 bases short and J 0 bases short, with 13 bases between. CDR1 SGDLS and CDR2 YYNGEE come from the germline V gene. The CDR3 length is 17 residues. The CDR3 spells CASSVGGRGSSGNTIYF. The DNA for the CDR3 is TGTGCCAGCAGCGTAGGAGGGAGGGGAAGCTCTGGAAACACCATATATTTT.

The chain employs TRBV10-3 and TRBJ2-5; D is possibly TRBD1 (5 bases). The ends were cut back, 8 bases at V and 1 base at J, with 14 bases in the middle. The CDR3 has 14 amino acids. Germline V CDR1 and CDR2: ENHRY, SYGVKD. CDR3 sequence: CAIGQGEVQETQYF. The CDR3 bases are TGTGCCATCGGGCAAGGGGAAGTCCAAGAGACCCAGTACTTC.

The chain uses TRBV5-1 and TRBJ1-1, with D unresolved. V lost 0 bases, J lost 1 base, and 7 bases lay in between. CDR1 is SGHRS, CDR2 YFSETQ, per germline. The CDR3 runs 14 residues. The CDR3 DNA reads TGCGCCAGCAGCTTGGCCGGGAGGAACACTGAAGCTTTCTTT. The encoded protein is CASSLAGRNTEAFF.

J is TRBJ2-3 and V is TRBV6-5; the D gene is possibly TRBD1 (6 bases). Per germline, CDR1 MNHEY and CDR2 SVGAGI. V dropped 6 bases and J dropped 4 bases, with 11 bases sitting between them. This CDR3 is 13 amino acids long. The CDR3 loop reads CASSSHRADTQYF. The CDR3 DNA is TGTGCCAGCAGCTCCCACAGGGCAGATACGCAGTATTTT.

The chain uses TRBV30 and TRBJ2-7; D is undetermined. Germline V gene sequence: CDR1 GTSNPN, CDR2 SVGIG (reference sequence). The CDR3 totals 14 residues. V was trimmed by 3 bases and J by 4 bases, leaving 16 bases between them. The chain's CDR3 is CAWRSPQNLYEQYF. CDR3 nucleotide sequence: TGTGCCTGGAGGTCCCCTCAGAATTTATACGAGCAGTACTTC. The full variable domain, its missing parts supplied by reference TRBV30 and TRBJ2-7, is SQTIHQWPATLVQPVGSPLSLECTVEGTSNPNLYWYRQAAGRGLQLLFYSVGIGQISSEVPQNLSASRPQDRQFILSSKKLLLSDSGFYLCAWRSPQNLYEQYFGPGTRLTVT.

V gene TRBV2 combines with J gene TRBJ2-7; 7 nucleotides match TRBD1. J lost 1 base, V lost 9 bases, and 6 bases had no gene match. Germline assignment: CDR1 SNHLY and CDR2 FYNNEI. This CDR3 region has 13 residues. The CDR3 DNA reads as TGTGCCAGGGCGACAGGGCAGTCCTACGAGCAGTACTTC. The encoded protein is CARATGQSYEQYF.

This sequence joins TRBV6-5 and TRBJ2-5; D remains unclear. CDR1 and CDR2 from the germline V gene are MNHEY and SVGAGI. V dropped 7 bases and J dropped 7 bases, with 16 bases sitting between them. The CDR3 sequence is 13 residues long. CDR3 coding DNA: TGTGCCAGCACCCCACGGCCTAGTGGGACCCAGTACTTC. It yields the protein CASTPRPSGTQYF.

DNA for the CDR3: TGCGCCAGCAGCTTAAGACAGGGTGACACCGGGGAGCTGTTTTTT. It encodes CASSLRQGDTGELFF. V is TRBV5-1 and J is TRBJ2-2, with TRBD1 matching 7 bases. This CDR3 is 15 amino acids long. Germline values: CDR1 SGHRS, CDR2 YFSETQ. V lost 2 bases to trimming and J lost 3 bases; unmatched junction nucleotides: 4. Complete variable domain (other parts from reference TRBV5-1 and TRBJ2-2): KAGVTQTPRYLIKTRGQQVTLSCSPISGHRSVSWYQQTPGQGLQFLFEYFSETQRNKGNFPGRFSGRQFSNSRSEMNVSTLELGDSALYLCASSLRQGDTGELFFGEGSRLTVL.

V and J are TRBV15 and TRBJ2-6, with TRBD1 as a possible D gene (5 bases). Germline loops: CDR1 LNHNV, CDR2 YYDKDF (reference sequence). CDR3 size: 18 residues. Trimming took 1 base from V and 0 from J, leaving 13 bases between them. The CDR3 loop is CATSRGVGRTSGANVLTF. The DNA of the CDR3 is TGTGCCACCAGCAGAGGAGTGGGGCGGACCTCTGGGGCCAACGTCCTGACTTTC. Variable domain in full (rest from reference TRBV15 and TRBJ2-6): DAMVIQNPRYQVTQFGKPVTLSCSQTLNHNVMYWYQQKSSQAPKLLFHYYDKDFNNEADTPDNFQSRRPNTSFCFLDIRSPGLGDTAMYLCATSRGVGRTSGANVLTFGAGSRLTVL.

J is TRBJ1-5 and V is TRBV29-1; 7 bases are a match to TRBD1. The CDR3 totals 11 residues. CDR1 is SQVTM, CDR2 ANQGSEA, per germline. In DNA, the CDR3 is TGCCCTGACAGGGTACGACAGCCCCAGCATTTT. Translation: CPDRVRQPQHF. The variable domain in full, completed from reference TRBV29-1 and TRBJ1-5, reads SAVISQKPSRDICQRGTSLTIQCQVDSQVTMMFWYRQQPGQSLTLIATANQGSEATYESGFVIDKFPISRPNLTFSTLTVSNMSPEDSSIYLCPDRVRQPQHFGDGTRLSIL.

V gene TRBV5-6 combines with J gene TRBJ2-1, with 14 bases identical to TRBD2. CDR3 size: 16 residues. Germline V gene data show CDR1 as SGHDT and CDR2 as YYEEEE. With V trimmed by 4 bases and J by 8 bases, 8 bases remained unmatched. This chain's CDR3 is CASSKTSGRAGDEQFF. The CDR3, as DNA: TGTGCCAGCAGCAAGACTAGCGGGAGGGCAGGGGATGAGCAGTTCTTC.

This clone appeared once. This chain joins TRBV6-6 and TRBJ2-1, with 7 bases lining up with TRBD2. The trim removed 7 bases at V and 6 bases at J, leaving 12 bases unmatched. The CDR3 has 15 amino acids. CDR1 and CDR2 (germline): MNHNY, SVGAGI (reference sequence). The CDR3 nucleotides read TGTGCCAGCAACTTCAAGCGGGAACATCGCAATGAGCAGTTCTTC. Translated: CASNFKREHRNEQFF.

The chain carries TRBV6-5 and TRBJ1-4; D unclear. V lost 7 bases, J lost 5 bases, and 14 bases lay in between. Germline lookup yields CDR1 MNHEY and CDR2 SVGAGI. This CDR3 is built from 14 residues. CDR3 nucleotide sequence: TGTGCCAGCAAGAGAAACCTTAACAATGAAAAACTGTTTTTT. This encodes CASKRNLNNEKLFF.

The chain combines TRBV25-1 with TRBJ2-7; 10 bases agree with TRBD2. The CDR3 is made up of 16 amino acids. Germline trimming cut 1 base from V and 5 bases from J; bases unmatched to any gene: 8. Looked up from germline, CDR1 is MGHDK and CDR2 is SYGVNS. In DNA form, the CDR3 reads TGTGCCAGCAGTGAATGGACCAGCGGGAGGGCCAACGAGCAGTACTTC. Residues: CASSEWTSGRANEQYF.

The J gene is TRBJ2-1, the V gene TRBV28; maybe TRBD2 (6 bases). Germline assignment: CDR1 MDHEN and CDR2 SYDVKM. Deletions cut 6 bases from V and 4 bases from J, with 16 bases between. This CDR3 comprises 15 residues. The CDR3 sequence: CASSPIRDSYNEQFF. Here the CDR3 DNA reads TGTGCCAGCAGCCCGATCAGGGACTCTTACAATGAGCAGTTCTTC. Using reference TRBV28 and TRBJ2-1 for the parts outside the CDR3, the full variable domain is DVKVTQSSRYLVKRTGEKVFLECVQDMDHENMFWYRQDPGLGLRLIYFSYDVKMKEKGDIPEGYSVSREKKERFSLILESASTNQTSMYLCASSPIRDSYNEQFFGPGTRLTVL.

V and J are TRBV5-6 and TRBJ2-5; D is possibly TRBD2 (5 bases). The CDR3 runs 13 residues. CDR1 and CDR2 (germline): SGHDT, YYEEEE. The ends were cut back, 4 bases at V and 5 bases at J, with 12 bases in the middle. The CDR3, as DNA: TGTGCCAGCAGCACAAATGTAGCGGAGACCCAGTACTTC. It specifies CASSTNVAETQYF.

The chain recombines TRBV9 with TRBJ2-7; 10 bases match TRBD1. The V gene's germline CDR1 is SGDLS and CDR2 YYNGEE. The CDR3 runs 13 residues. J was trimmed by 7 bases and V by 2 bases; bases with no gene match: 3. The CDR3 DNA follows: TGTGCCAGCAGCGTGACAGGGGGCCAAGAGCAGTACTTC. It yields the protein CASSVTGGQEQYF.

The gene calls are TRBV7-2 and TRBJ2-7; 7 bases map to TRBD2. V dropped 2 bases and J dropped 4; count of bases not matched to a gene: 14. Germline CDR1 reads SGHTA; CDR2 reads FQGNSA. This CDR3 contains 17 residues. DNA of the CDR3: TGTGCCAGCAGCTTAAATGGGGGGGGAGGGCTACCTTACGAGCAGTACTTC. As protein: CASSLNGGGGLPYEQYF. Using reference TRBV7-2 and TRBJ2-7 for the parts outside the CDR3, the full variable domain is GAGVSQSPSNKVTEKGKDVELRCDPISGHTALYWYRQSLGQGLEFLIYFQGNSAPDKSGLPSDRFSAERTGGSVSTLTIQRTQQEDSAVYLCASSLNGGGGLPYEQYFGPGTRLTVT.

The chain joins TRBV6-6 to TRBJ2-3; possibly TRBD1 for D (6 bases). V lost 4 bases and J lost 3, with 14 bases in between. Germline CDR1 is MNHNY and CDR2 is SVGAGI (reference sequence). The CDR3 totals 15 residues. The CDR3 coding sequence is TGTGCCAGCAGTTCGGCCGGTACAGGGACAGATACGCAGTATTTT. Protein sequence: CASSSAGTGTDTQYF.

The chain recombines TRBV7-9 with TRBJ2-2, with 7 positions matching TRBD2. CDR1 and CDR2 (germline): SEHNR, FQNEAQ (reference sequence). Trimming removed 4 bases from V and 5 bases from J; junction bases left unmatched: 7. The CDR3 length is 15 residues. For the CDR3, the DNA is TGTGCCAGCAGCTACAGCGGGATGAATACCGGGGAGCTGTTTTTT. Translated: CASSYSGMNTGELFF.

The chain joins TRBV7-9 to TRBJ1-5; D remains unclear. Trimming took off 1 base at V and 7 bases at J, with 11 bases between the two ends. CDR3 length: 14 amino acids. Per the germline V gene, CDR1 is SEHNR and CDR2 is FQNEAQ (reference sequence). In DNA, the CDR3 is TGTGCCAGCAGCTTAGATTTGGAGGTCCAGCCCCAGCATTTT. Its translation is CASSLDLEVQPQHF.

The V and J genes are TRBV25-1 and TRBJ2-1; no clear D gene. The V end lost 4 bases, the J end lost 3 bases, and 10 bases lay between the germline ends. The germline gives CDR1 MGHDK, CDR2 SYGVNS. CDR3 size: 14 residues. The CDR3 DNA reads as TGTGCCAGCAGTGTGACAAGCTTCTACAATGAGCAGTTCTTC. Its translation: CASSVTSFYNEQFF.

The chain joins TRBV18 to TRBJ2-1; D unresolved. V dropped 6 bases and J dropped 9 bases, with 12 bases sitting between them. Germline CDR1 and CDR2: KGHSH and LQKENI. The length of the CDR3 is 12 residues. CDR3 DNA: TGTGCCAGCTCTATCCCTCGGGTTGAGCAGTTCTTC. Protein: CASSIPRVEQFF. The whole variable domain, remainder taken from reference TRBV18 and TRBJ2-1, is NAGVMQNPRHLVRRRGQEARLRCSPMKGHSHVYWYRQLPEEGLKFMVYLQKENIIDESGMPKERFSAEFPKEGPSILRIQQVVRGDSAAYFCASSIPRVEQFFGPGTRLTVL.

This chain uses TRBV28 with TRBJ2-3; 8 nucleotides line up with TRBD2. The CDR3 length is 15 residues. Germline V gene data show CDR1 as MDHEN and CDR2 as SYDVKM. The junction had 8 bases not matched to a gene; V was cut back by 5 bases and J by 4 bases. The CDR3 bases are TGTGCCAGCAGTCGAGAGCGGGAGAAGGCAGATACGCAGTATTTT. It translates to CASSREREKADTQYF. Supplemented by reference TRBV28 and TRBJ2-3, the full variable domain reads DVKVTQSSRYLVKRTGEKVFLECVQDMDHENMFWYRQDPGLGLRLIYFSYDVKMKEKGDIPEGYSVSREKKERFSLILESASTNQTSMYLCASSREREKADTQYFGPGTRLTVL.